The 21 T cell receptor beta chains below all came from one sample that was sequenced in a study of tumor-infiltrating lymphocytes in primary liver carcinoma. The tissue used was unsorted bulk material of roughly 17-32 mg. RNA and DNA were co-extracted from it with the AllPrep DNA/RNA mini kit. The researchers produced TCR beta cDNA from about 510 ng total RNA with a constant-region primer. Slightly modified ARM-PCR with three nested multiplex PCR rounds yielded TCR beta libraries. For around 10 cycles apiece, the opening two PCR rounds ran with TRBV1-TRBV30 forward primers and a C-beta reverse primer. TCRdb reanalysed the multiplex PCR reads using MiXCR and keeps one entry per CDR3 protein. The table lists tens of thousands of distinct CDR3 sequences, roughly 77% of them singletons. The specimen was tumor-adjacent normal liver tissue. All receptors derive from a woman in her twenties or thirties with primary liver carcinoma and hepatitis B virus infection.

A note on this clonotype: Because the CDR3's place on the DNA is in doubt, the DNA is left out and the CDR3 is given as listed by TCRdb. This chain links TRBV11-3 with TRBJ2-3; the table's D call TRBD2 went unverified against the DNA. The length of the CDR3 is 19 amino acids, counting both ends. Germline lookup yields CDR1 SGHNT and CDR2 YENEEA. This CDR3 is CAISLGFGAGAGGIDTHYF.

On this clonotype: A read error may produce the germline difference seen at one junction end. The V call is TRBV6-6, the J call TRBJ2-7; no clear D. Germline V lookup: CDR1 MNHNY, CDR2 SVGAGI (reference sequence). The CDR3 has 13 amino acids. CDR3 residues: CASSYFSSYEQYF. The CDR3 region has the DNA TGCGCCAGCAGTTACTTCTCCTCCTACGAGCAGTACTTC.

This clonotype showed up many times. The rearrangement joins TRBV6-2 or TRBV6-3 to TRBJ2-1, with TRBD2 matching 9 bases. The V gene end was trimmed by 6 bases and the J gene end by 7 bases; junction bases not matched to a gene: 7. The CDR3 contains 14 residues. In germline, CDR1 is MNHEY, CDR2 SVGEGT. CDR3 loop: CASRTLAGQNEQFF. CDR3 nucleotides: TGTGCCAGCAGGACCCTAGCGGGACAAAATGAGCAGTTCTTC.

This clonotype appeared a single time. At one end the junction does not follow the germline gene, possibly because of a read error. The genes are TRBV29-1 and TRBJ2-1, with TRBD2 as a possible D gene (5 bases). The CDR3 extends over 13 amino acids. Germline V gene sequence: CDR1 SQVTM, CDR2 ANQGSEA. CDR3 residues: CSVGWHDYNEQLF. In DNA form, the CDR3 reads TGCAGCGTTGGGTGGCATGACTACAATGAGCAGTTATTC.

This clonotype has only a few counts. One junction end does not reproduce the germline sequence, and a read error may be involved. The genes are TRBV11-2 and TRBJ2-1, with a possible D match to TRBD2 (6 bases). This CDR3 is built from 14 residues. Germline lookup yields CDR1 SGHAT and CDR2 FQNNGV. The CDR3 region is CASSLGEAWNEQFF. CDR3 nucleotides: TGTGCAAGCAGCCTCGGGGAGGCGTGGAATGAGCAGTTCTTC.

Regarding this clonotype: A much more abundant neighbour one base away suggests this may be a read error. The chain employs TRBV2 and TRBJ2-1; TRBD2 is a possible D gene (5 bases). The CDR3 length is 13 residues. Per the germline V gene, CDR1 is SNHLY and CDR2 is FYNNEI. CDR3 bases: TGTACCAGCAGTGAAGTTCCGGGATATGAGCAGTTCTTC. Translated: CTSSEVPGYEQFF.

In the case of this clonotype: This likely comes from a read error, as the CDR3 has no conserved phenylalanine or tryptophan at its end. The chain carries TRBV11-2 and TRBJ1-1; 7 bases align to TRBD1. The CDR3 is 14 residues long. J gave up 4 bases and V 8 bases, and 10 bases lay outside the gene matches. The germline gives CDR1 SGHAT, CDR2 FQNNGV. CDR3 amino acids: CASRYWDRFTEAFL. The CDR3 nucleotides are TGTGCCAGCCGCTACTGGGACAGATTCACTGAAGCTTTCCTT.

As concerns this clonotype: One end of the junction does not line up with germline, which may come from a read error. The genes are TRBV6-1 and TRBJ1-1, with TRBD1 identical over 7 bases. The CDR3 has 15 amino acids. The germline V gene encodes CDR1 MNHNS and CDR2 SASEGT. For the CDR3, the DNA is TGTGCCAGCAGTCTCCTTACAGGGGCGAACACTGAAGTTTTCTTT. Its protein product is CASSLLTGANTEVFF.

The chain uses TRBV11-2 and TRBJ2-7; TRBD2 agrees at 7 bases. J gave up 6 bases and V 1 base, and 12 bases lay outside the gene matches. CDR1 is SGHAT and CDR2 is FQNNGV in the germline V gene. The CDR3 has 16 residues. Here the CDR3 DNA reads TGTGCCAGCAGCTTAGGAGGGAGGGCCTTAGTGCGCGAGCAGTACTTC. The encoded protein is CASSLGGRALVREQYF.

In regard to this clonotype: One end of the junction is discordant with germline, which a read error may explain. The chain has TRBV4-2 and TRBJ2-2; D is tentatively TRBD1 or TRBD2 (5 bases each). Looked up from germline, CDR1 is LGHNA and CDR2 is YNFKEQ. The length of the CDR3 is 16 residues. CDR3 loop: CASSQTGTEELGELIF. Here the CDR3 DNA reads TGTGCCAGCAGCCAGACCGGGACCGAGGAACTTGGGGAGCTGATTTTT.

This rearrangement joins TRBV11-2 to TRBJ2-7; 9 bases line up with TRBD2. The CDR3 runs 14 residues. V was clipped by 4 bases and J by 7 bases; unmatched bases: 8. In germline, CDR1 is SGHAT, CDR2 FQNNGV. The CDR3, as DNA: TGTGCCAGCAGCTCTATAGCGGGAGTGAATGAGCAGTACTTC. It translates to CASSSIAGVNEQYF.

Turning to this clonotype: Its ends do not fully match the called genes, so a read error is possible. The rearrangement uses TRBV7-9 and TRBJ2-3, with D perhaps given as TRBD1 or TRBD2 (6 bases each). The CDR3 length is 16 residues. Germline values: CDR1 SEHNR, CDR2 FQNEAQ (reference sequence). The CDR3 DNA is TGTGCCAGCACACCCAGAGGGGGGAAAGTCACAGATACACAGTATTTT. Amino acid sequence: CASTPRGGKVTDTQYF.

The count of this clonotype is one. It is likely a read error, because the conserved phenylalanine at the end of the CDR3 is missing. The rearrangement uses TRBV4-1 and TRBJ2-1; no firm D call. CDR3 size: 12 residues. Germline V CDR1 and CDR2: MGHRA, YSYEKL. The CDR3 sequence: CANSQVGNEQFL. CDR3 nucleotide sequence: TGCGCCAACAGCCAAGTGGGAAATGAGCAGTTCTTG.

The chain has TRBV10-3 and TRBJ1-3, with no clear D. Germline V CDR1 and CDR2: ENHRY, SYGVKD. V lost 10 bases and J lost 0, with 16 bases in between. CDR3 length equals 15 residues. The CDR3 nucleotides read TGTGCCACGGAGGGCGGCGACGACTCTGGAAACACCATATATTTT. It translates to CATEGGDDSGNTIYF.

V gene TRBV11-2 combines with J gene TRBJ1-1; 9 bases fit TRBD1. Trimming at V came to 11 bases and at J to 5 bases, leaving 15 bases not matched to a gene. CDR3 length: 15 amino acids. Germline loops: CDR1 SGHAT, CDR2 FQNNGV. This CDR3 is CADSPGTGWDTEAFF. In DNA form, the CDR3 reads TGTGCCGACAGCCCCGGGACAGGGTGGGATACTGAAGCTTTCTTT.

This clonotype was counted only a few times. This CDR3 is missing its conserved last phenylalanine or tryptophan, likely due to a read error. This chain's CDR3 is CASSRPLADTQYL. As DNA, the CDR3 is TGTGCCAGCAGCCGCCCCCTCGCAGATACGCAGTATCTT. This chain uses TRBV13 with TRBJ2-3; D gene ambiguous. The V gene's germline CDR1 is PRHDT and CDR2 FYEKMQ (reference sequence). V lost 5 bases, J lost 4 bases, and 10 bases lay in between. The CDR3 is 13 residues long.

CDR3 amino acids: CASSLGLAGVGYNEQFF. DNA of the CDR3: TGTGCCAGCAGCTTAGGACTAGCGGGAGTGGGCTACAATGAGCAGTTCTTC. The chain is built from TRBV11-2 and TRBJ2-1; 12 bases agree with TRBD2. CDR3 length: 17 amino acids. V lost 1 base to trimming and J lost 3 bases; unmatched junction nucleotides: 4. Looked up from germline, CDR1 is SGHAT and CDR2 is FQNNGV.

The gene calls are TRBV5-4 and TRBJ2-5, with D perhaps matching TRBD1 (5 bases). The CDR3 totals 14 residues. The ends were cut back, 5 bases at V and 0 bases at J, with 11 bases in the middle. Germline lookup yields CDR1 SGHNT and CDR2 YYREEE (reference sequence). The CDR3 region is CASSLLTDQETQYF. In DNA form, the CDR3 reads TGTGCCAGCAGTTTGTTGACAGACCAAGAGACCCAGTACTTC. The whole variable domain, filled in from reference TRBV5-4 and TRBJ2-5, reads ETGVTQSPTHLIKTRGQQVTLRCSSQSGHNTVSWYQQALGQGPQFIFQYYREEENGRGNFPPRFSGLQFPNYSSELNVNALELDDSALYLCASSLLTDQETQYFGPGTRLLVL.

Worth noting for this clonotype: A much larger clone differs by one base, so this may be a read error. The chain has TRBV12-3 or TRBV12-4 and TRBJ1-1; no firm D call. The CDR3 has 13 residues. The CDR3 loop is CVSSPPGRSEAFF. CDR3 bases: TGTGTCAGCAGTCCGCCCGGGCGGTCTGAAGCTTTCTTT.

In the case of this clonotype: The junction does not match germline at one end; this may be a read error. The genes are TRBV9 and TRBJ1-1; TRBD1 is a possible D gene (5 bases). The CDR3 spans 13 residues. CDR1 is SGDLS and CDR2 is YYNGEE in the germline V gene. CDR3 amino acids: CAGSQPGDTEAFF. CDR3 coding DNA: TGTGCCGGCAGCCAACCGGGGGACACTGAAGCTTTCTTT. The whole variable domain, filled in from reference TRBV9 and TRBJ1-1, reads DSGVTQTPKHLITATGQRVTLRCSPRSGDLSVYWYQQSLDQGLQFLIQYYNGEERAKGNILERFSAQQFPDLHSELNLSSLELGDSALYFCAGSQPGDTEAFFGQGTRLTVV.

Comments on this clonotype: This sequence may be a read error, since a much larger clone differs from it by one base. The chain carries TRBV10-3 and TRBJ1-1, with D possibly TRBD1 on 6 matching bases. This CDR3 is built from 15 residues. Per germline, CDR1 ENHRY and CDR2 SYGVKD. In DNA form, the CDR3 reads TGTGCCATCAGTATCGGGACAACCATGAACACTGAAGCTTCCTTT. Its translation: CAISIGTTMNTEASF.